Listed below are T cell receptor beta chains from one sample, sequenced in a study of STAT5B mutations in CD4+ large granular lymphocyte leukemia. Repertoires were generated with immunoSEQ multiplex PCR, while TCRdb's copy carries only in-frame clones and drops some. Altogether just over 40,000 clones are present, roughly 76% being singletons, with the ten largest covering 3.6%. Sequences were obtained from CD4+ T cells from blood buffy coats. The receptor set was obtained from a human donor in good health. Each CDR3 is given with its conserved first and last residue. Fields, in order: clone size, D gene, CDR3 length, J gene, V gene, CDR3 DNA, CDR3 protein. D genes are given only for firm matches. Size tells how often a clone was seen (once, few, many) or the class of an expanded clone, and some rows leave it out.

clone_size: NA
d_call: TRBD1
cdr3_length: 14
j_call: TRBJ2-5
v_call: TRBV11-2
cdr3_nt: TGTGCCAGCAGCTTAAGTCGGACAGGGGAGACCCAGTACTTC
cdr3_aa: CASSLSRTGETQYF

clone_size: NA
d_call: NA
cdr3_length: 13
j_call: TRBJ2-3
v_call: TRBV12-2
cdr3_nt: TGTGCAAGTCGTCCGGGGACAGTAGATACGCAGTATTTT
cdr3_aa: CASRPGTVDTQYF

clone_size: NA
d_call: NA
cdr3_length: 13
j_call: TRBJ1-2
v_call: TRBV4-2
cdr3_nt: TGTGCCAGCAGCCAAGCGACAGTAGAAGGCTACACCTTC
cdr3_aa: CASSQATVEGYTF

clone_size: NA
d_call: TRBD2
cdr3_length: 11
j_call: TRBJ2-7
v_call: TRBV10-3
cdr3_nt: TGTGCCATGGGACTAGCAGGCGAGCAGTACTTC
cdr3_aa: CAMGLAGEQYF

clone_size: NA
d_call: NA
cdr3_length: 13
j_call: TRBJ2-7
v_call: TRBV7-9
cdr3_nt: TGTGCCAGCAGCTCCACCTACACGTCCGAGCAGTACTTC
cdr3_aa: CASSSTYTSEQYF

clone_size: NA
d_call: NA
cdr3_length: 14
j_call: TRBJ1-5
v_call: TRBV28
cdr3_nt: TGTGGGGTGCGTTTAGGCAATAGCAATCAGCCCCAGCATTTT
cdr3_aa: CGVRLGNSNQPQHF

clone_size: NA
d_call: NA
cdr3_length: 12
j_call: TRBJ1-1
v_call: TRBV18
cdr3_nt: TGTGCCAGCTCAGACAGTCAGGTAGGAGCTTTCTTT
cdr3_aa: CASSDSQVGAFF

clone_size: NA
d_call: TRBD1
cdr3_length: 13
j_call: TRBJ1-2
v_call: TRBV4-3
cdr3_nt: TGCGCCAGCAGCACAGGGGTGGACTATGGCTACACCTTC
cdr3_aa: CASSTGVDYGYTF

clone_size: NA
d_call: NA
cdr3_length: 19
j_call: TRBJ1-4
v_call: TRBV6-1
cdr3_nt: TGTGCCAGCAGTGAACTCGGGGGAGGAGTCGGGGCAACTAATGAAAAACTGTTTTTT
cdr3_aa: CASSELGGGVGATNEKLFF

clone_size: once
d_call: TRBD1
cdr3_length: 16
j_call: TRBJ2-7
v_call: TRBV30
cdr3_nt: TGTGCCTGGAGTGTACGGGGACAGGGGTGGCCCTACGAGCAGTACTTC
cdr3_aa: CAWSVRGQGWPYEQYF

clone_size: NA
d_call: NA
cdr3_length: 16
j_call: TRBJ1-5
v_call: TRBV7-9
cdr3_nt: TGTGCCAGCAGCTTCGGCGGGAGAGGGGGCAATCAGCCCCAGCATTTT
cdr3_aa: CASSFGGRGGNQPQHF

clone_size: NA
d_call: NA
cdr3_length: 11
j_call: TRBJ2-7
v_call: TRBV6-5
cdr3_nt: TGTGCCAGCAGTTCACGGTACGAGCAGTACTTC
cdr3_aa: CASSSRYEQYF

clone_size: few
d_call: NA
cdr3_length: 15
j_call: TRBJ1-3
v_call: TRBV9
cdr3_nt: TGTGCCAGCAGCGCGTCTCAGGGGAATGGAAACACCATATATTTT
cdr3_aa: CASSASQGNGNTIYF

clone_size: NA
d_call: NA
cdr3_length: 12
j_call: TRBJ1-1
v_call: TRBV2
cdr3_nt: TGTGCCAGCAGGAAGGGAGCCACTGAAGCTTTCTTT
cdr3_aa: CASRKGATEAFF

clone_size: NA
d_call: TRBD1
cdr3_length: 16
j_call: TRBJ2-7
v_call: TRBV13
cdr3_nt: TGTGCCAGCAGCGGTGGGTTGGGGACAGCCTCCTACGAGCAGTACTTC
cdr3_aa: CASSGGLGTASYEQYF

clone_size: NA
d_call: TRBD2
cdr3_length: 16
j_call: TRBJ2-7
v_call: TRBV15
cdr3_nt: TGTGCCACCAGCAGGGACCCTCTAGCGGGCCCCTACGAGCAGTACTTC
cdr3_aa: CATSRDPLAGPYEQYF

clone_size: NA
d_call: TRBD1
cdr3_length: 15
j_call: TRBJ2-7
v_call: TRBV18
cdr3_nt: TGTGCCAGCTCCCTTACCGGGACAGGGACCGACGAGCAGTACTTC
cdr3_aa: CASSLTGTGTDEQYF

clone_size: NA
d_call: NA
cdr3_length: 11
j_call: TRBJ1-2
v_call: TRBV19
cdr3_nt: TGTGCCAGTAGTTACTATTATGGCTACACCTTC
cdr3_aa: CASSYYYGYTF

clone_size: NA
d_call: NA
cdr3_length: 15
j_call: TRBJ2-1
v_call: TRBV9
cdr3_nt: TGTGCCAGCAGCGTAGGACAGGGAGGTTACAATGAGCAGTTCTTC
cdr3_aa: CASSVGQGGYNEQFF

clone_size: NA
d_call: NA
cdr3_length: 15
j_call: TRBJ1-5
v_call: TRBV7-8
cdr3_nt: TGTGCCAGCAGCTTAGCAGGGGGGAGGGATCAGCCCCAGCATTTT
cdr3_aa: CASSLAGGRDQPQHF

clone_size: NA
d_call: NA
cdr3_length: 14
j_call: TRBJ1-4
v_call: TRBV2
cdr3_nt: TGTGCCAGCAGAAGGGACACCGGAGGAGAAAAACTGTTTTTT
cdr3_aa: CASRRDTGGEKLFF

clone_size: NA
d_call: NA
cdr3_length: 14
j_call: TRBJ1-1
v_call: TRBV5-1
cdr3_nt: TGCGCCAGCAGCGACGTCAACCAGAACACTGAAGCTTTCTTT
cdr3_aa: CASSDVNQNTEAFF

clone_size: NA
d_call: NA
cdr3_length: 14
j_call: TRBJ2-5
v_call: TRBV7-9
cdr3_nt: TGTGCCAGCAGCTCTAGACAGGAAGAGGAGACCCAGTACTTC
cdr3_aa: CASSSRQEEETQYF

clone_size: NA
d_call: TRBD1
cdr3_length: 14
j_call: TRBJ2-2
v_call: TRBV9
cdr3_nt: TGTGCCAGCAGCAATGGGACAGGGACCGGGGAGCTGTTTTTT
cdr3_aa: CASSNGTGTGELFF

clone_size: NA
d_call: NA
cdr3_length: 15
j_call: TRBJ1-5
v_call: TRBV19
cdr3_nt: TGTGCCAGTAGAGAAACAGGATCTGGCAATCAGCCCCAGCATTTT
cdr3_aa: CASRETGSGNQPQHF

clone_size: NA
d_call: TRBD1
cdr3_length: 18
j_call: TRBJ2-3
v_call: TRBV10-3
cdr3_nt: TGTGCCATCAGTGAGAAGGGGGCCAGTAGCCCCCCCTCAGATACGCAGTATTTT
cdr3_aa: CAISEKGASSPPSDTQYF

clone_size: NA
d_call: NA
cdr3_length: 17
j_call: TRBJ2-5
v_call: TRBV10-3
cdr3_nt: TGTGCCATCAGTGAGCTCGCGACAGGGGCGGGAGGGGAGACCCAGTACTTC
cdr3_aa: CAISELATGAGGETQYF

clone_size: NA
d_call: NA
cdr3_length: 15
j_call: TRBJ1-4
v_call: TRBV9
cdr3_nt: TGTGCCAGCAGCGGCGGGGTACAGCCTAATGAAAAACTGTTTTTT
cdr3_aa: CASSGGVQPNEKLFF

clone_size: few
d_call: NA
cdr3_length: 13
j_call: TRBJ1-1
v_call: TRBV7-2
cdr3_nt: TGTGCCAGCAGCTTACAGGGGTTCACTGAAGCTTTCTTT
cdr3_aa: CASSLQGFTEAFF

clone_size: NA
d_call: NA
cdr3_length: 15
j_call: TRBJ2-1
v_call: TRBV6-1
cdr3_nt: TGTGCCAGCAGTGCCTGGGGCGGGGATTACAATGAGCAGTTCTTC
cdr3_aa: CASSAWGGDYNEQFF

clone_size: NA
d_call: NA
cdr3_length: 13
j_call: TRBJ1-5
v_call: TRBV19
cdr3_nt: TGTGCCAGTAGTATAGATCCCACTGGGCCCCAGCATTTT
cdr3_aa: CASSIDPTGPQHF

clone_size: few
d_call: TRBD1
cdr3_length: 14
j_call: TRBJ1-2
v_call: TRBV19
cdr3_nt: TGTGCCAGTAGTCCCGATCCGGACAGGAGTGGCTACACCTTC
cdr3_aa: CASSPDPDRSGYTF

clone_size: once
d_call: TRBD2
cdr3_length: 16
j_call: TRBJ2-3
v_call: TRBV4-1
cdr3_nt: TGCGCCAGCAGCCAACTAGCGGGGCCTAGCACAGATACGCAGTATTTT
cdr3_aa: CASSQLAGPSTDTQYF

clone_size: few
d_call: NA
cdr3_length: 13
j_call: TRBJ1-2
v_call: TRBV2
cdr3_nt: TGTGCCAGCAGTGAAGAGGCACGTTATGGCTACACCTTC
cdr3_aa: CASSEEARYGYTF

clone_size: NA
d_call: NA
cdr3_length: 14
j_call: TRBJ2-5
v_call: TRBV7-3
cdr3_nt: TGTGCCAGCAGCTTAAACGGGGTCCAAGAGACCCAGTACTTC
cdr3_aa: CASSLNGVQETQYF

clone_size: NA
d_call: NA
cdr3_length: 17
j_call: TRBJ2-1
v_call: TRBV11-3
cdr3_nt: TGTGCCAGCAGCCCTAGACCCGGGACCCCGAACTACAATGAGCAGTTCTTC
cdr3_aa: CASSPRPGTPNYNEQFF

clone_size: NA
d_call: NA
cdr3_length: 13
j_call: TRBJ2-2
v_call: TRBV11-2
cdr3_nt: TGTGCCAGCAGCCAATTGACGAGCGGGGAGCTGTTTTTT
cdr3_aa: CASSQLTSGELFF

clone_size: NA
d_call: TRBD1
cdr3_length: 15
j_call: TRBJ1-2
v_call: TRBV11-3
cdr3_nt: TGTGCCAGCAGCCCAGAACAGGGGGCCGGCTATGGCTACACCTTC
cdr3_aa: CASSPEQGAGYGYTF

clone_size: NA
d_call: NA
cdr3_length: 11
j_call: TRBJ2-7
v_call: TRBV2
cdr3_nt: TGTGCCAGCAGTGAGGGCTACGAGCAGTACTTC
cdr3_aa: CASSEGYEQYF

clone_size: NA
d_call: NA
cdr3_length: 16
j_call: TRBJ1-4
v_call: TRBV6-4
cdr3_nt: TGTGCCAGCAGTGACTCGAGGCAGGCCGGTAATGAAAAACTGTTTTTT
cdr3_aa: CASSDSRQAGNEKLFF

clone_size: NA
d_call: NA
cdr3_length: 14
j_call: TRBJ1-1
v_call: TRBV7-3
cdr3_nt: TGTGCCAGCAGCTCACAGGTGTGGGACACTGAAGCTTTCTTT
cdr3_aa: CASSSQVWDTEAFF

clone_size: NA
d_call: TRBD1
cdr3_length: 13
j_call: TRBJ2-7
v_call: TRBV6-1
cdr3_nt: TGTGCCAGCAGGACGACAGGGGGCGCCGAGCAGTACTTC
cdr3_aa: CASRTTGGAEQYF

clone_size: NA
d_call: TRBD1
cdr3_length: 16
j_call: TRBJ1-2
v_call: TRBV19
cdr3_nt: TGTGCCAGTAGATCGATAGGGGACAGAAGTAACTATGGCTACACCTTC
cdr3_aa: CASRSIGDRSNYGYTF

clone_size: NA
d_call: TRBD2
cdr3_length: 15
j_call: TRBJ2-2
v_call: TRBV7-9
cdr3_nt: TGTGCCAGCAGACCGGGACTAGCGGACACCGGGGAGCTGTTTTTT
cdr3_aa: CASRPGLADTGELFF

clone_size: NA
d_call: NA
cdr3_length: 13
j_call: TRBJ2-7
v_call: TRBV15
cdr3_nt: TGTGCCACCAGCAGAGGAGAGAGGGGCGAGCAGTACTTC
cdr3_aa: CATSRGERGEQYF

clone_size: NA
d_call: NA
cdr3_length: 12
j_call: TRBJ2-7
v_call: TRBV2
cdr3_nt: TGTGCCAGCAGAGGGGTCTCCTACGAGCAGTACTTC
cdr3_aa: CASRGVSYEQYF

clone_size: NA
d_call: NA
cdr3_length: 14
j_call: TRBJ2-4
v_call: TRBV14
cdr3_nt: TGTGCCAGCAGCCAAGAAACCCGTTTTGGGATTCAGTACTTC
cdr3_aa: CASSQETRFGIQYF

clone_size: NA
d_call: NA
cdr3_length: 16
j_call: TRBJ2-1
v_call: TRBV4-2
cdr3_nt: TGTGCCAGCAGCCCAGATTGGGGGGGGCCCTACAATGAGCAGTTCTTC
cdr3_aa: CASSPDWGGPYNEQFF

clone_size: NA
d_call: NA
cdr3_length: 15
j_call: TRBJ1-5
v_call: TRBV7-2
cdr3_nt: TGTGCCAGCAGCTTAGTATCTGGGGAGCATCAGCCCCAGCATTTT
cdr3_aa: CASSLVSGEHQPQHF